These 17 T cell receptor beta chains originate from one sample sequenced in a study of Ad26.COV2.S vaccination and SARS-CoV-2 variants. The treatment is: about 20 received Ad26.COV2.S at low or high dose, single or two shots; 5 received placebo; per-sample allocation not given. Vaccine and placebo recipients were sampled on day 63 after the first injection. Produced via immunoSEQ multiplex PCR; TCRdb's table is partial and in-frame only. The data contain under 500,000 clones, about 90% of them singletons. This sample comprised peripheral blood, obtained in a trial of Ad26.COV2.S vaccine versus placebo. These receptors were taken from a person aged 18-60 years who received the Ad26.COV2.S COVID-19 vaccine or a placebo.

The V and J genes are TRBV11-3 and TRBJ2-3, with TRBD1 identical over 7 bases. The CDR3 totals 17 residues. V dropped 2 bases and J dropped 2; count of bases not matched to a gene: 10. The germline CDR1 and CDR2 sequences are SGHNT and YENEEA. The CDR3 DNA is TGTGCCAGCAGCTTACACCCGGGACAGTTAGCCACAGATACGCAGTATTTT. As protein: CASSLHPGQLATDTQYF.

The CDR3 is CASSSDRPQHF. In DNA, the CDR3 is TGTGCCAGCAGTTCTGACAGGCCCCAGCATTTT. The rearrangement joins TRBV28 to TRBJ1-5; weak D call: TRBD1 (5 bases). Germline V gene sequence: CDR1 MDHEN, CDR2 SYDVKM. The V end was cut by 4 bases, the J end by 9 bases, with 7 bases between. CDR3 size: 11 residues.

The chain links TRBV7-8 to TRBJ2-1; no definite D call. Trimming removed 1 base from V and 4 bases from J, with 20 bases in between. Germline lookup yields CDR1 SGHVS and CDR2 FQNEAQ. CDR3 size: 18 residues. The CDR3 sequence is CASSLVPGSGGVYNEQFF. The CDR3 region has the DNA TGTGCCAGCAGCTTAGTACCCGGCAGTGGTGGGGTGTACAATGAGCAGTTCTTC.

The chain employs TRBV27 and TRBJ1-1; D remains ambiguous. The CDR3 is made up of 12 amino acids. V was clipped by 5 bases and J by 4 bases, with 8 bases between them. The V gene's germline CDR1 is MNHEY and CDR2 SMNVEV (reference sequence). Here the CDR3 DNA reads TGTGCCAGCAGTGCTTCGGGCACTGAAGCTTTCTTT. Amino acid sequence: CASSASGTEAFF.

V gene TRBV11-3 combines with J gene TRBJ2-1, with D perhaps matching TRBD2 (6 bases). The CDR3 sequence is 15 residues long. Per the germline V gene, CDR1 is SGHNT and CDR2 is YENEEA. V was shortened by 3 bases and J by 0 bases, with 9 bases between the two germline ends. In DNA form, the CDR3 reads TGTGCCAGCAGCTTCGGGGGAAGCTCCTACAATGAGCAGTTCTTC. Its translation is CASSFGGSSYNEQFF.

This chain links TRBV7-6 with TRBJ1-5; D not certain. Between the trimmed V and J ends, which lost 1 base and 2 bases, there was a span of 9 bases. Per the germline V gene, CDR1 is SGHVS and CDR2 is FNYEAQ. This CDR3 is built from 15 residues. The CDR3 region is CASSLEEGRNQPQHF. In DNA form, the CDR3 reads TGTGCCAGCAGCTTAGAGGAAGGCCGCAATCAGCCCCAGCATTTT.

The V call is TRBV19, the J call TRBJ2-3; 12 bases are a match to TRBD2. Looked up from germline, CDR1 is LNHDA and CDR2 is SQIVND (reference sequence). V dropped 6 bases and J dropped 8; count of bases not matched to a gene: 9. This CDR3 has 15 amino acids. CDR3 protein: CASSDLLAGGGTQYF. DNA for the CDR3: TGTGCCAGTAGCGACTTACTAGCGGGGGGAGGTACGCAGTATTTT. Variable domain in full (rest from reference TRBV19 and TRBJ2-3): DGGITQSPKYLFRKEGQNVTLSCEQNLNHDAMYWYRQDPGQGLRLIYYSQIVNDFQKGDIAEGYSVSREKKESFPLTVTSAQKNPTAFYLCASSDLLAGGGTQYFGPGTRLTVL.

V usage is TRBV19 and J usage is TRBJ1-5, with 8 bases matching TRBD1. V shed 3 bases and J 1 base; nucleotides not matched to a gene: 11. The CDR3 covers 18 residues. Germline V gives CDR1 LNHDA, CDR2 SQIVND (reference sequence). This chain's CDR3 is CASSIGDRGPESNQPQHF. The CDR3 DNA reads TGTGCCAGTAGTATTGGAGACAGGGGTCCGGAGAGCAATCAGCCCCAGCATTTT.

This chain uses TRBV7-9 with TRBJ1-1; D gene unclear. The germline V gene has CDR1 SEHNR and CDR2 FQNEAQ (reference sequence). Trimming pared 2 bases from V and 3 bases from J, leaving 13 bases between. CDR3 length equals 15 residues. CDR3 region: CASSLLGVGDTEAFF. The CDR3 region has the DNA TGTGCCAGCAGCTTACTCGGGGTCGGAGACACTGAAGCTTTCTTT.

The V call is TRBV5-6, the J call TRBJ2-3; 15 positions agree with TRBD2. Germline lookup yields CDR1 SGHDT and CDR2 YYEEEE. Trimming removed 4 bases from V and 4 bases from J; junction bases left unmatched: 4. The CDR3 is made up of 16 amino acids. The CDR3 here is CASSLRTSGGADTQYF. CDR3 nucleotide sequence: TGTGCCAGCAGCCTACGGACTAGCGGGGGGGCAGATACGCAGTATTTT.

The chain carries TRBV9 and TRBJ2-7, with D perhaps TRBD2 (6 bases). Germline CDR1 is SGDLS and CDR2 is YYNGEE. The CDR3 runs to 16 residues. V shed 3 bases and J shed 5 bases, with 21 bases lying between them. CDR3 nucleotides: TGTGCCAGCAGCGCGCAATGGACTAATCATTTCGACGAGCAGTACTTC. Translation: CASSAQWTNHFDEQYF.

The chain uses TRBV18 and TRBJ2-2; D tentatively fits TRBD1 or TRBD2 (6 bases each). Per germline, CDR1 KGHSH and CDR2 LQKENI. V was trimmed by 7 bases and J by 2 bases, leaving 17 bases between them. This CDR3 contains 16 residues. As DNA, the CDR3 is TGTGCCAGCTTCACGTTGGGGGGCCCTAACACCGGGGAGCTGTTTTTT. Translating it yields CASFTLGGPNTGELFF.

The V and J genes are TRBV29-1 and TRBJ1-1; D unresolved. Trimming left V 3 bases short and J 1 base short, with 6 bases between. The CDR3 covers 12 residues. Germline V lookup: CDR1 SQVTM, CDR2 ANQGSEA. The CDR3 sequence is CSVDRGNTEAFF. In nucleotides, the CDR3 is TGCAGCGTTGACCGGGGGAACACTGAAGCTTTCTTT. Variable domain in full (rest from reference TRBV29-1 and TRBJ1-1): SAVISQKPSRDICQRGTSLTIQCQVDSQVTMMFWYRQQPGQSLTLIATANQGSEATYESGFVIDKFPISRPNLTFSTLTVSNMSPEDSSIYLCSVDRGNTEAFFGQGTRLTVV.

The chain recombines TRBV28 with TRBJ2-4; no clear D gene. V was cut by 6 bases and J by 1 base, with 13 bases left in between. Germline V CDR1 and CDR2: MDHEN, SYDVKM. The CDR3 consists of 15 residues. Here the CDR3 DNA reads TGTGCCAGCAGCCCGGCAGTGTGGGCCAAAAACATTCAGTACTTC. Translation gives CASSPAVWAKNIQYF.

The CDR3 spells CASSQDRSGGPLKTQYF. The CDR3 bases are TGCGCCAGCAGCCAAGATCGTTCGGGGGGGCCTCTCAAGACCCAGTACTTC. This chain uses TRBV4-1 with TRBJ2-5; 8 bases line up with TRBD2. V shed 0 bases, J shed 6 bases, and the junction held 12 bases outside the gene matches. CDR1 and CDR2 (germline): MGHRA, YSYEKL. This CDR3 region has 17 residues.

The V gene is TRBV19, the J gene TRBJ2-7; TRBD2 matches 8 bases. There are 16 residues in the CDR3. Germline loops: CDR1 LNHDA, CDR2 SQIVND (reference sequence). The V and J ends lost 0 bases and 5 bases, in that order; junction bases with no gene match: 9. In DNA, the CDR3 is TGTGCCAGTAGTATAGATCCGGTTAGCGGGACCGACGAGCAGTACTTC. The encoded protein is CASSIDPVSGTDEQYF.

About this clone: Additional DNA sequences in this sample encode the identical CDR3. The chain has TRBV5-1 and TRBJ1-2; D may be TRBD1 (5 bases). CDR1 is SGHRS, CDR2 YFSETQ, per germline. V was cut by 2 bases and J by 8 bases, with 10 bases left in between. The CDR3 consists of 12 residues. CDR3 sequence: CASSLGRDGYTF. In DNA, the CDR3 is TGCGCCAGCAGCTTAGGGCGGGACGGCTACACCTTC.